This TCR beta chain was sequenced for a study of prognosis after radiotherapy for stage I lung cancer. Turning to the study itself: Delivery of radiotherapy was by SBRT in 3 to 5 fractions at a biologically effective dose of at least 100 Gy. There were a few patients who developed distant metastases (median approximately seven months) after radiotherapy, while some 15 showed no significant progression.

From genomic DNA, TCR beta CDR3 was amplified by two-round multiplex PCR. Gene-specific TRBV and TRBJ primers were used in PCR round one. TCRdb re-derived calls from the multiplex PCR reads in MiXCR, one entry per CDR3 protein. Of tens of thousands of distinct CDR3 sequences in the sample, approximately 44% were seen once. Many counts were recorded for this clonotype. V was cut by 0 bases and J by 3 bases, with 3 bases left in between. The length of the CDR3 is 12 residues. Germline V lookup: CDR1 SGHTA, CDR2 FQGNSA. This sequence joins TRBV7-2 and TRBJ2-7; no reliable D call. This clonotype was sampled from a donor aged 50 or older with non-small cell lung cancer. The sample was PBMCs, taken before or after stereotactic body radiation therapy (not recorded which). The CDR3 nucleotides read TGTGCCAGCAGCTTAGCTTTCTACGAGCAGTACTTC. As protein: CASSLAFYEQYF.